The source of this T cell receptor beta chain is a study of CD8 T cells in Susac syndrome. Trimming cost V 6 bases and J 1 base; bases outside gene matches: 13. CDR3 length: 18 amino acids. This clonotype was found once. Random hexamers were used to reverse transcribe an amount of about 0.5 to 1 ug RNA. MiXCR, run by TCRdb on the immunoSEQ multiplex PCR reads, gives a single entry per CDR3 protein. The sample shows 100,000 to 150,000 distinct CDR3 sequences, 90% to 95% of them seen only once. The sequence was collected from a human donor in good health. Sequencing was done on a sample of CD4+ T cells from PBMCs. The J gene is TRBJ2-2, the V gene TRBV12-3 or TRBV12-4, with 8 bases fitting TRBD1. CDR3 sequence: CASSHPPAGGRNTGELFF. The CDR3 DNA is TGTGCCAGCAGCCATCCCCCTGCAGGGGGCCGGAACACCGGGGAGCTGTTTTTT.